The 31 T cell receptor beta chains reported below all come from one sample, sequenced in a study of CD4 T cells in relation to SARS-CoV-2 and coronaviruses. CD4+ T cells from unexposed donors were obtained before the COVID-19 pandemic (2011-2018). After about 10 days of culture, CD4+ T cells were isolated. These receptors have no known antigen. Clones were read by immunoSEQ multiplex PCR, and TCRdb kept only the in-frame ones, dropping some. Of roughly 29,000 clones listed, nearly 80% are singletons. The sample was CD4+ T cells from PBMCs, cultured in vitro. The receptors were sampled from a human donor in good health.

This chain links TRBV6-2 or TRBV6-3 with TRBJ2-3; maybe TRBD2 (6 bases). Trimming cost V 6 bases and J 5 bases, with 18 bases left between them. Germline V gene data show CDR1 as MNHEY and CDR2 as SVGEGT. This CDR3 is built from 15 residues. DNA of the CDR3: TGTGCCAGCAGCCCTACGGGGGTAGGCAGAGATACGCAGTATTTT. Protein product: CASSPTGVGRDTQYF.

The chain has TRBV7-3 and TRBJ2-2; 8 bases are shared with TRBD2. Unmatched junction bases numbered 1, after V lost 1 base and J lost 0 bases. Germline-derived CDR1 and CDR2 are SGHTA and FQGTGA. The CDR3 consists of 16 residues. Here the CDR3 DNA reads TGTGCCAGCAGCTTAATGGGACTAGCGAACACCGGGGAGCTGTTTTTT. Its translation is CASSLMGLANTGELFF.

The chain combines TRBV10-3 with TRBJ1-5; weak D call: TRBD1 (6 bases). The germline V and J ends were trimmed by 6 bases and 7 bases, with 22 bases remaining between them. Germline assignment: CDR1 ENHRY and CDR2 SYGVKD. The CDR3 loop spans 16 amino acids. The CDR3 nucleotides are TGTGCCATCAGCGTCGGTTTTGGGGGCGTTGGACAGCCCCAGCATTTT. Protein product: CAISVGFGGVGQPQHF.

As regards this clone: The germline gene is not matched at one end of the junction; a read error may be the cause. CDR3 residues: CASSLAGGGEQFF. The DNA of the CDR3 is TGTGCCAGCAGCCTAGCGGGGGGAGGTGAGCAGTTCTTC. This chain uses TRBV7-2 with TRBJ2-1, with 11 bases that match TRBD2. The germline CDR1 and CDR2 sequences are SGHTA and FQGNSA. The length of the CDR3 is 13 residues.

The chain employs TRBV7-2 and TRBJ1-5, with D tentatively TRBD1 (6 bases). Looked up from germline, CDR1 is SGHTA and CDR2 is FQGNSA. The CDR3 consists of 15 residues. V gave up 2 bases and J gave up 3 bases, with 11 bases separating them. CDR3 region: CASSLFAGANQPQHF. CDR3 bases: TGTGCCAGCAGCTTATTCGCAGGGGCCAATCAGCCCCAGCATTTT.

V usage is TRBV7-9 and J usage is TRBJ1-3; D unresolved. Germline-derived CDR1 and CDR2 are SEHNR and FQNEAQ (reference sequence). Trimming took off 1 base at V and 2 bases at J, with 12 bases between the two ends. The CDR3 contains 16 residues. DNA for the CDR3: TGTGCCAGCAGCTTAGGTCCCAGACATACTGGAAACACCATATATTTT. Its translation is CASSLGPRHTGNTIYF.

This rearrangement joins TRBV6-2 or TRBV6-3 to TRBJ2-7; 8 nucleotides match TRBD2. This CDR3 has 15 amino acids. CDR1 is MNHEY, CDR2 SVGEGT, per germline. After removal of 2 bases from V and 6 bases from J, the junction contained 9 bases not matched to a gene. Here the CDR3 reads CASSYQIGLAGEQYF. CDR3 DNA: TGTGCCAGCAGTTACCAAATAGGACTAGCTGGCGAGCAGTACTTC.

This clone came up a few times. The junction differs from germline at one of its ends, possibly a read error. The V and J genes are TRBV5-4 and TRBJ2-7; TRBD1 agrees at 8 bases. Germline V CDR1 and CDR2: SGHNT, YYREEE (reference sequence). This CDR3 is built from 13 residues. The CDR3 here is CASRLDREGEQYF. CDR3 sequence (DNA): TGTGCCAGCAGATTGGACAGGGAAGGAGAGCAGTACTTC.

V is TRBV5-1 and J is TRBJ2-7; 7 bases fit TRBD2. This CDR3 has 14 residues. Germline CDR1 is SGHRS and CDR2 is YFSETQ. Unmatched junction bases numbered 6, after V lost 4 bases and J lost 2 bases. CDR3 DNA: TGCGCCAGCAGCGCGGGACTAACCGCCTACGAGCAGTACTTC. This codes for CASSAGLTAYEQYF. Variable domain in full (rest from reference TRBV5-1 and TRBJ2-7): KAGVTQTPRYLIKTRGQQVTLSCSPISGHRSVSWYQQTPGQGLQFLFEYFSETQRNKGNFPGRFSGRQFSNSRSEMNVSTLELGDSALYLCASSAGLTAYEQYFGPGTRLTVT.

Here the CDR3 DNA reads TGTGCCAGCAGCTTAGAATTAGGCAGCCGAAACACCATATATTTT. Protein product: CASSLELGSRNTIYF. The chain employs TRBV7-2 and TRBJ1-3; unclear D gene. This CDR3 is built from 15 residues. V lost 1 base, J lost 5 bases, and 12 bases lay in between. CDR1 is SGHTA and CDR2 is FQGNSA in the germline V gene.

V gene TRBV19 combines with J gene TRBJ2-3; D possibly uses TRBD1 or TRBD2 (6 bases each). V was trimmed by 1 base and J by 1 base, leaving 9 bases between them. CDR1 is LNHDA, CDR2 SQIVND, per germline (reference sequence). This CDR3 comprises 15 residues. The CDR3 DNA reads as TGTGCCAGTAGTATAGTTGGGGGGCGCACAGATACGCAGTATTTT. Amino acids: CASSIVGGRTDTQYF.

The rearrangement joins TRBV19 to TRBJ1-5; possible D gene TRBD1, 6 bases. The V end was cut by 5 bases, the J end by 6 bases, with 11 bases between. The V gene's germline CDR1 is LNHDA and CDR2 SQIVND (reference sequence). The CDR3 is made up of 13 amino acids. Written as DNA, the CDR3 is TGTGCCAGTAGTCAACAGGGCGGTCAGCCCCAGCATTTT. This sequence encodes CASSQQGGQPQHF.

This clone has just a few counts. This chain links TRBV19 with TRBJ1-5, with D possibly matching TRBD1 (5 bases). CDR3 length equals 13 residues. Trimming removed 3 bases at V and 5 bases at J, with 8 bases between. CDR1 and CDR2 (germline): LNHDA, SQIVND (reference sequence). CDR3 sequence reads: CASSMGQDQPQHF. DNA for the CDR3: TGTGCCAGTAGTATGGGGCAGGATCAGCCCCAGCATTTT.

The chain is built from TRBV28 and TRBJ2-2, with 10 bases lining up with TRBD2. Germline V gene lookup returns CDR1 MDHEN and CDR2 SYDVKM. Trimming at V came to 4 bases and at J to 2 bases, leaving 13 bases not matched to a gene. The CDR3 totals 19 residues. This chain's CDR3 is CASSYPLNSGRTNTGELFF. The DNA of the CDR3 is TGTGCCAGCAGTTACCCCCTCAATAGCGGGAGGACAAACACCGGGGAGCTGTTTTTT.

This clone has only one observation. The genes are TRBV5-6 and TRBJ2-3, with D perhaps matching TRBD2 (6 bases). Germline lookup yields CDR1 SGHDT and CDR2 YYEEEE. V was pared by 2 bases and J by 2 bases, with 12 bases between. The CDR3 has 15 amino acids. The CDR3 loop is CASSFRGTNTDTQYF. In nucleotides, the CDR3 is TGTGCCAGCAGCTTCCGGGGGACCAACACAGATACGCAGTATTTT.

CDR3 in amino acids: CASSERAVRLAYNEQFF. The DNA of the CDR3 is TGTGCCAGCAGTGAACGAGCGGTGCGTCTAGCCTACAATGAGCAGTTCTTC. The rearrangement links TRBV2 to TRBJ2-1; a possible D gene is TRBD2 (5 bases). Germline V gene sequence: CDR1 SNHLY, CDR2 FYNNEI. Trimming stripped 2 bases from V and 2 bases from J, with 16 bases between. The CDR3 runs 17 residues.

The rearrangement uses TRBV12-3 or TRBV12-4 and TRBJ1-1, with D unresolved. V lost 2 bases, J lost 8 bases, and 9 bases lay in between. This CDR3 comprises 12 residues. The CDR3 here is CASSLLGWEAFF. DNA of the CDR3: TGTGCCAGCAGTTTACTTGGGTGGGAAGCTTTCTTT.

This clone is medium-sized in the sample. This chain links TRBV12-3 or TRBV12-4 with TRBJ1-6; tentative D call: TRBD1 (6 bases). Trimming cost V 6 bases and J 7 bases, with 10 bases left between them. The CDR3 runs 13 residues. The CDR3 reads CASSAQGNSPLHF. The CDR3 coding sequence is TGTGCCAGCAGCGCACAGGGAAATTCACCCCTCCACTTT.

This chain joins TRBV7-2 and TRBJ2-7; 15 positions match TRBD2. The V segment lost 0 bases and the J segment 4 bases; nucleotides outside the gene matches: 4. The CDR3 runs 17 residues. Germline CDR1 reads SGHTA; CDR2 reads FQGNSA. The CDR3 nucleotides are TGTGCCAGCAGCTTAGCGCGGACTAGCGGGAGGGGGTACGAGCAGTACTTC. It specifies CASSLARTSGRGYEQYF.

The J gene is TRBJ2-1, the V gene TRBV7-8; the D is unclear. Trimming cost V 2 bases and J 9 bases, with 14 bases left between them. The germline gives CDR1 SGHVS, CDR2 FQNEAQ. The CDR3 length is 14 residues. The CDR3 DNA reads TGTGCCAGCAGCTTAAACCCATTAGTCGGTGAGCAGTTCTTC. It codes for CASSLNPLVGEQFF.

The rearrangement links TRBV6-2 or TRBV6-3 to TRBJ2-3, with 8 bases fitting TRBD2. V gave up 6 bases and J gave up 5 bases; unmatched junction bases: 13. CDR3 length: 16 amino acids. The germline gives CDR1 MNHEY, CDR2 SVGEGT. CDR3 in amino acids: CASSPIGGGPRDTQYF. DNA of the CDR3: TGTGCCAGCAGCCCGATCGGGGGGGGGCCGAGAGATACGCAGTATTTT.

This clone has just a few counts. The gene calls are TRBV2 and TRBJ1-1; a possible D gene is TRBD1 (6 bases). The V end lost 4 bases, the J end lost 1 base, and 19 bases lay between the germline ends. Looked up from germline, CDR1 is SNHLY and CDR2 is FYNNEI. This CDR3 contains 17 residues. The CDR3 DNA reads TGTGCCAGCAGTGCAAGGGCCGGGGGCGCAGGGAACACTGAAGCTTTCTTT. Amino acid sequence: CASSARAGGAGNTEAFF.

This chain joins TRBV6-2 or TRBV6-3 and TRBJ2-5; TRBD2 is a possible D gene (6 bases). Germline assignment: CDR1 MNHEY and CDR2 SVGEGT. V lost 3 bases and J lost 4, with 9 bases in between. There are 13 residues in the CDR3. CDR3 loop: CASSYRGLETQYF. CDR3 in DNA: TGTGCCAGCAGTTATCGGGGGTTAGAGACCCAGTACTTC.

This clone was observed a few times. CDR3 bases: TGTGCCAGCAGCGAGGGGGCCTCTTCGCGAGCTTTCTTT. It yields the protein CASSEGASSRAFF. The chain is built from TRBV9 and TRBJ1-1; TRBD1 matches at 7 bases. The CDR3 has 13 amino acids. Trimming took 3 bases from V and 10 from J; bases not matched to a gene: 9. CDR1 is SGDLS, CDR2 YYNGEE, per germline.

The CDR3 nucleotides read TGTGCCAGCAGCTTATTAGCTTACGAGCAGTACTTC. The encoded protein is CASSLLAYEQYF. The chain couples TRBV7-2 to TRBJ2-7; D not certain. V was trimmed by 2 bases and J by 4 bases, leaving 6 bases between them. The CDR3 length is 12 residues. Germline V gene data show CDR1 as SGHTA and CDR2 as FQGNSA.

The rearrangement uses TRBV20-1 and TRBJ1-6; 11 positions match TRBD1. Germline V gene data show CDR1 as DFQATT and CDR2 as SNEGSKA (reference sequence). CDR3 length: 14 amino acids. V trimming: 3 bases; J trimming: 13 bases; junction bases outside the gene matches: 8. This chain's CDR3 is CSASQDRGRRPLHF. CDR3 sequence (DNA): TGCAGTGCTAGTCAGGACAGGGGGCGTAGGCCCCTCCACTTT.

This clone was found a few times. For the CDR3, the DNA is TGTGCCAGCAGGCAGGGAGTCCAAGAGACCCAGTACTTC. Its protein product is CASRQGVQETQYF. V gene TRBV7-8 combines with J gene TRBJ2-5; D assignment may be TRBD1 or TRBD2 (5 bases each). This CDR3 has 13 residues. Trimming took 6 bases from V and 1 from J, leaving 9 bases between them. Germline V gene data show CDR1 as SGHVS and CDR2 as FQNEAQ. The whole variable domain, remainder taken from reference TRBV7-8 and TRBJ2-5, is GAGVSQSPRYKVAKRGQDVALRCDPISGHVSLFWYQQALGQGPEFLTYFQNEAQLDKSGLPSDRFFAERPEGSVSTLKIQRTQQEDSAVYLCASRQGVQETQYFGPGTRLLVL.

V usage is TRBV2 and J usage is TRBJ2-7; D may correspond to TRBD1 or TRBD2 (6 bases each). V lost 7 bases and J 3 bases, leaving 16 bases between the germline ends. Germline CDR1 and CDR2: SNHLY and FYNNEI. The CDR3 runs 14 residues. DNA of the CDR3: TGTGCCAGCACCTGGGGGGCTCCGAACTACGAGCAGTACTTC. It encodes CASTWGAPNYEQYF.

This chain joins TRBV6-5 and TRBJ1-2; D ambiguous. The CDR3 is made up of 13 amino acids. V lost 7 bases, J lost 4 bases, and 13 bases lay in between. The germline CDR1 and CDR2 sequences are MNHEY and SVGAGI. The CDR3, as DNA: TGTGCCAGCACCCCAGGTGATGCCTATGGCTACACCTTC. This codes for CASTPGDAYGYTF.

The J gene is TRBJ1-1, the V gene TRBV19; the D gene is possibly TRBD1 (5 bases). V was pared by 5 bases and J by 1 base, with 8 bases between. The V gene's germline CDR1 is LNHDA and CDR2 SQIVND (reference sequence). The CDR3 totals 13 residues. The CDR3 DNA reads TGTGCCAGTAGTCGGACACAGAACACTGAAGCTTTCTTT. It is translated as CASSRTQNTEAFF.

The gene calls are TRBV5-1 and TRBJ2-7, with D uncertain. CDR3 length equals 12 residues. The V gene lost 1 base and the J gene lost 7 bases, with 9 bases spanning the gap. The germline V gene has CDR1 SGHRS and CDR2 YFSETQ. The CDR3 loop is CASSLPPFEQYF. The CDR3 DNA sequence: TGCGCCAGCAGCTTGCCACCCTTTGAGCAGTACTTC.